The next 26 T cell receptor beta chains were all read from a single sample in a study of T cells in Graves' hyperthyroidism and ophthalmopathy. Researchers amplified the TCR beta CDR3 regions from RNA transcripts. The primer set for the first-round RT-PCR of the TCR CDR3 was HTBI. TCRdb re-called the multiplex PCR reads through MiXCR, storing one row per CDR3 protein. The sample lists around 110,000 distinct CDR3 sequences, approximately 15% seen once, with around two fifths in the top ten. The sample comprised blood. The receptor set was obtained from a woman aged 45-59 years with Graves' hyperthyroidism.

This clonotype was observed at least ten times. The chain has TRBV15 and TRBJ1-2, with 7 bases aligning to TRBD1. Germline loops: CDR1 LNHNV, CDR2 YYDKDF (reference sequence). Unmatched junction bases numbered 4, after V lost 5 bases and J lost 4 bases. The CDR3 is 13 amino acids. The CDR3 DNA is TGTGCCACCAGCCGACAGGGAAGCTATGGCTACACCTTC. Residues: CATSRQGSYGYTF.

This clonotype was seen at least ten times. V is TRBV2 and J is TRBJ2-7; 9 bases agree with TRBD2. CDR1 is SNHLY and CDR2 is FYNNEI in the germline V gene. CDR3 length equals 14 residues. The ends lost 4 bases at V and 3 bases at J; junction bases unmatched: 4. CDR3 DNA: TGTGCCAGCAGTGGGACTAGCGAGAGCTACGAGCAGTACTTC. Translation: CASSGTSESYEQYF.

This clonotype was seen repeatedly, ten times or more. The chain carries TRBV7-2 and TRBJ1-2, with D unresolved. CDR1 SGHTA and CDR2 FQGNSA come from the germline V gene. V was pared by 5 bases and J by 2 bases, with 9 bases between. The CDR3 is 13 residues long. CDR3 protein: CASSPRTNYGYTF. In DNA form, the CDR3 reads TGTGCCAGCAGCCCCCGGACCAACTATGGCTACACCTTC. Using reference TRBV7-2 and TRBJ1-2 for the parts outside the CDR3, the full variable domain is GAGVSQSPSNKVTEKGKDVELRCDPISGHTALYWYRQSLGQGLEFLIYFQGNSAPDKSGLPSDRFSAERTGGSVSTLTIQRTQQEDSAVYLCASSPRTNYGYTFGSGTRLTVV.

The V and J genes are TRBV20-1 and TRBJ2-1, with 14 bases fitting TRBD2. Germline V gives CDR1 DFQATT, CDR2 SNEGSKA (reference sequence). Trimming at V came to 6 bases and at J to 10 bases, leaving 14 bases not matched to a gene. This CDR3 region has 16 residues. The CDR3 sequence is CSAPGTGTSGSEEQFF. CDR3 bases: TGCAGTGCCCCCGGGACCGGGACTAGCGGGAGCGAGGAGCAGTTCTTC.

This clonotype was recorded at least ten times. The chain carries TRBV29-1 and TRBJ2-2; possibly TRBD1 or TRBD2 for D (5 bases each). CDR1 and CDR2 from the germline V gene are SQVTM and ANQGSEA. This CDR3 region has 14 residues. The V end was cut by 5 bases, the J end by 1 base, with 11 bases between. For the CDR3, the DNA is TGCAGCGTTTCCGGGACCAGGAACACCGGGGAGCTGTTTTTT. Protein: CSVSGTRNTGELFF.

This clonotype was picked up many times. The chain employs TRBV2 and TRBJ2-1; D is perhaps TRBD2 (5 bases). V was pared by 5 bases and J by 10 bases, with 12 bases between. Per the germline V gene, CDR1 is SNHLY and CDR2 is FYNNEI. The CDR3 covers 12 residues. CDR3 region: CASSTTIAEQFF. The CDR3 DNA reads as TGTGCCAGCAGTACCACCATAGCGGAGCAGTTCTTC.

This clonotype was picked up many times. The V gene is TRBV6-1, the J gene TRBJ2-2; D possibly corresponds to TRBD1 (6 bases). The CDR3 is 14 amino acids. Germline loops: CDR1 MNHNS, CDR2 SASEGT. V was cut by 11 bases and J by 2 bases, with 15 bases left in between. The CDR3 DNA sequence: TGTGCCGCGTCCCTAGGGGGAAACACCGGGGAGCTGTTTTTT. It translates to CAASLGGNTGELFF.

At least ten counts were recorded for this clonotype. The V gene is TRBV20-1, the J gene TRBJ2-1; D ambiguous. The V gene lost 0 bases and the J gene lost 9 bases, with 12 bases spanning the gap. In germline, CDR1 is DFQATT, CDR2 SNEGSKA (reference sequence). This CDR3 region has 13 residues. Here the CDR3 reads CSARELPIGEQFF. CDR3 bases: TGCAGTGCTAGAGAACTCCCGATAGGTGAGCAGTTCTTC.

The rearrangement joins TRBV11-2 to TRBJ1-1; 9 bases fit TRBD1. The CDR3 covers 16 residues. Germline CDR1 and CDR2: SGHAT and FQNNGV. J lost 2 bases, V lost 1 base, and 5 bases had no gene match. CDR3 sequence (DNA): TGTGCCAGCAGCTTAGGAGGACAGGGGATAAACACTGAAGCTTTCTTT. As protein: CASSLGGQGINTEAFF.

This clonotype was picked up many times. DNA of the CDR3: TGTGCCAGCAGCTCGGACACCGGGGAGCTGTTTTTT. It yields the protein CASSSDTGELFF. V and J are TRBV11-3 and TRBJ2-2; no clear D gene. The CDR3 is 12 residues long. The ends were cut back, 4 bases at V and 3 bases at J, with 3 bases in the middle. Looked up from germline, CDR1 is SGHNT and CDR2 is YENEEA.

The chain has TRBV28 and TRBJ1-1, with D unresolved. Trimming took off 5 bases at V and 8 bases at J, with 12 bases between the two ends. CDR3 size: 12 residues. Germline V lookup: CDR1 MDHEN, CDR2 SYDVKM. In nucleotides, the CDR3 is TGTGCCAGCAGTCCCGGTCCCAGAGAAGCTTTCTTT. It is translated as CASSPGPREAFF.

The CDR3 DNA is TGTGCCAGCACTGGGGACAGGGCACAGCCCCAGCATTTT. Translation gives CASTGDRAQPQHF. The chain combines TRBV2 with TRBJ1-5; 9 bases map to TRBD1. The CDR3 runs to 13 residues. Losses at the gene ends were 7 bases for V and 7 bases for J; bases not matched to a gene: 5. Looked up from germline, CDR1 is SNHLY and CDR2 is FYNNEI. Based on the CDR3 plus reference TRBV2 and TRBJ1-5, the full variable domain is EPEVTQTPSHQVTQMGQEVILRCVPISNHLYFYWYRQILGQKVEFLVSFYNNEISEKSEIFDDQFSVERPDGSNFTLKIRSTKLEDSAMYFCASTGDRAQPQHFGDGTRLSIL.

In its sample, this clonotype was seen a few times. A single base separates this from a much larger clone, so it may be a read error. The chain is built from TRBV2 and TRBJ2-3; possible D gene TRBD1, 5 bases. Germline CDR1 and CDR2: SNHLY and FYNNEI. The CDR3 is 12 amino acids. In DNA form, the CDR3 reads TGTGCCAGCGGCGGTAGCACAGGTACGCAGTATTTT. This gives the protein CASGGSTGTQYF. Complete variable domain (other parts from reference TRBV2 and TRBJ2-3): EPEVTQTPSHQVTQMGQEVILRCVPISNHLYFYWYRQILGQKVEFLVSFYNNEISEKSEIFDDQFSVERPDGSNFTLKIRSTKLEDSAMYFCASGGSTGTQYFGPGTRLTVL.

This clonotype was seen repeatedly, ten times or more. V gene TRBV7-3 combines with J gene TRBJ2-5; D unclear. The V end was cut by 1 base, the J end by 5 bases, with 17 bases between. The CDR3 totals 16 residues. Germline V gene data show CDR1 as SGHTA and CDR2 as FQGTGA. The CDR3 loop reads CASSLSSPGLGETQYF. In DNA, the CDR3 is TGTGCCAGCAGCTTAAGCTCCCCCGGGTTAGGGGAGACCCAGTACTTC.

The table lists this clonotype with a few counts. The chain joins TRBV20-1 to TRBJ2-4; D might be TRBD1 or TRBD2, each matching 5 bases. The CDR3 runs to 15 residues. The ends were cut back, 6 bases at V and 6 bases at J, with 21 bases in the middle. The germline gives CDR1 DFQATT, CDR2 SNEGSKA (reference sequence). Here the CDR3 DNA reads TGCAGTGCCTTCCCTCTGGGGGTTCGTGGAAACATTCAGTACTTC. It encodes CSAFPLGVRGNIQYF.

V is TRBV24-1 and J is TRBJ2-1, with D hard to call. The CDR3 has 12 residues. Trimming cost V 5 bases and J 8 bases, with 9 bases left between them. Germline values: CDR1 KGHDR, CDR2 SFDVKD. The CDR3 DNA reads TGTGCCACCAGTGGTCAAAGCGATGAGCAGTTCTTC. It encodes CATSGQSDEQFF.

The table lists this clonotype with many counts. V gene TRBV24-1 combines with J gene TRBJ2-1; maybe TRBD1 (5 bases). Germline loops: CDR1 KGHDR, CDR2 SFDVKD. The CDR3 totals 15 residues. V lost 7 bases and J lost 1, with 13 bases in between. The DNA for the CDR3 is TGTGCCACCAGCAAGGGGCTACGGTCCTACAATGAGCAGTTCTTC. Its translation is CATSKGLRSYNEQFF.

This clonotype was seen ten or more times. The chain links TRBV28 to TRBJ2-5; TRBD2 matches at 14 bases. The CDR3 is made up of 15 amino acids. V lost 3 bases and J lost 4; bases outside the gene matches: 1. CDR1 MDHEN and CDR2 SYDVKM come from the germline V gene. The CDR3 spells CASSLGLAGAETQYF. CDR3 DNA sequence: TGTGCCAGCAGTTTGGGACTAGCGGGAGCAGAGACCCAGTACTTC.

The CDR3 spells CASSPLSPGRDSGNTIYF. CDR3 DNA: TGTGCCAGCAGTCCTCTCTCTCCTGGACGGGACTCTGGAAACACCATATATTTT. This chain links TRBV28 with TRBJ1-3; no clear D. Trimming pared 5 bases from V and 0 bases from J, leaving 20 bases between. Germline CDR1 and CDR2: MDHEN and SYDVKM. The CDR3 extends over 18 amino acids.

With regard to this clonotype: A much larger clone differs from this one at a single base, so this may be a read error. The rearrangement uses TRBV11-1 and TRBJ1-2; D unresolved. Trimming stripped 5 bases from V and 8 bases from J, with 18 bases between. The germline V gene encodes CDR1 SGHAT and CDR2 FQDESV (reference sequence). The CDR3 covers 14 residues. The CDR3 loop reads CASSRSGWVEGYTF. CDR3 in DNA: TGTGCCAGCAGCCGAAGCGGGTGGGTGGAAGGCTACACCTTC. The full variable domain, rest sourced from reference TRBV11-1 and TRBJ1-2, is EAEVAQSPRYKITEKSQAVAFWCDPISGHATLYWYRQILGQGPELLVQFQDESVVDDSQLPKDRFSAERLKGVDSTLKIQPAELGDSAMYLCASSRSGWVEGYTFGSGTRLTVV.

This clonotype was found many times. The chain has TRBV20-1 and TRBJ2-1; D may correspond to TRBD1 or TRBD2 (5 bases each). In germline, CDR1 is DFQATT, CDR2 SNEGSKA (reference sequence). The CDR3 is 14 amino acids. Trimming pared 3 bases from V and 8 bases from J, leaving 17 bases between. The CDR3 is CSASSGTSGDEQFF. The CDR3 nucleotides read TGCAGTGCTAGTTCAGGGACGTCTGGGGATGAGCAGTTCTTC.

This chain links TRBV11-1 with TRBJ2-5; maybe TRBD1 (6 bases). CDR1 SGHAT and CDR2 FQDESV come from the germline V gene (reference sequence). Trimming left V 1 base short and J 5 bases short, with 32 bases between. The CDR3 extends over 21 amino acids. The CDR3 loop reads CASSLGSSQTTYRGSLETQYF. DNA for the CDR3: TGTGCCAGCAGCTTAGGTTCTTCTCAGACGACATATAGGGGGAGCTTGGAGACCCAGTACTTC. The full variable domain, rest sourced from reference TRBV11-1 and TRBJ2-5, is EAEVAQSPRYKITEKSQAVAFWCDPISGHATLYWYRQILGQGPELLVQFQDESVVDDSQLPKDRFSAERLKGVDSTLKIQPAELGDSAMYLCASSLGSSQTTYRGSLETQYFGPGTRLLVL.

This chain connects TRBV11-1 to TRBJ2-7, with 11 bases that match TRBD2. Per germline, CDR1 SGHAT and CDR2 FQDESV (reference sequence). V dropped 5 bases and J dropped 5; count of bases not matched to a gene: 8. The CDR3 contains 15 residues. CDR3 in amino acids: CASSTRLAGMDEQYF. CDR3 nucleotides: TGTGCCAGCAGCACCCGACTAGCGGGAATGGACGAGCAGTACTTC.

This clonotype has ten or more counts. The CDR3 loop is CASSDGQGDEQYF. The CDR3 nucleotides read TGTGCCAGCAGCGACGGACAGGGTGACGAGCAGTACTTC. The chain is built from TRBV2 and TRBJ2-7, with 8 bases matching TRBD1. In germline, CDR1 is SNHLY, CDR2 FYNNEI. V lost 6 bases, J lost 5 bases, and 6 bases stayed unmatched. The CDR3 consists of 13 residues.

This clonotype was observed at least ten times. V and J are TRBV28 and TRBJ2-1; 9 nucleotides line up with TRBD2. From germline, CDR1 is MDHEN and CDR2 SYDVKM. This CDR3 is 15 amino acids long. V was clipped by 4 bases and J by 4 bases; unmatched bases: 5. The CDR3 sequence is CASSWTSVSYNEQFF. In DNA, the CDR3 is TGTGCCAGCAGTTGGACTAGCGTCTCGTACAATGAGCAGTTCTTC.

In this sample, this clonotype turned up many times. The chain combines TRBV12-3 or TRBV12-4 with TRBJ1-5, with D possibly matching TRBD1 (5 bases). The CDR3 is made up of 14 amino acids. Trimming removed 4 bases from V and 11 bases from J, with 18 bases in between. The CDR3: CASSSLSAGTTQHF. CDR3 nucleotide sequence: TGTGCCAGCAGTTCTTTATCAGCCGGGACGACCCAGCATTTT.